The clone carrying this T cell receptor beta chain was counted between two and nine times. Its specificity is unknown. MiXCR re-clonotyped the PCR reads for TCRdb. The data show tens of thousands of clones, with roughly 24% seen just once and approximately 6% held by the top ten. Every patient was untreated before thyroid surgery. The source of the sample is a study of metastatic and nonmetastatic thyroid tumors. Study-level information: Both malignant and benign thyroid patients supplied peripheral blood and tumor or nodule tissue samples, across which the repertoires of these patients were then compared.

Whole-study findings and limits: Patients with malignant thyroid tumors reportedly had significantly higher TCR beta diversity than those with benign nodules, in blood and tumor.

Germline V gene sequence: CDR1 MNHEY, CDR2 SVGEGT. The CDR3 sequence is 15 residues long. V gave up 0 bases and J gave up 5 bases; unmatched junction bases: 7. This clonotype originated in a female donor with papillary thyroid cancer or a benign thyroid nodule (not recorded which). Some clones in this sample may be carry-over from other donors' samples. Sample: blood. The chain is built from TRBV6-2 or TRBV6-3 and TRBJ2-7, with 7 bases matching TRBD2. For the CDR3, the DNA is TGTGCCAGCAGTTACTCACTCGGGGGGAGGGACGAGCAGTACTTC. It specifies CASSYSLGGRDEQYF.